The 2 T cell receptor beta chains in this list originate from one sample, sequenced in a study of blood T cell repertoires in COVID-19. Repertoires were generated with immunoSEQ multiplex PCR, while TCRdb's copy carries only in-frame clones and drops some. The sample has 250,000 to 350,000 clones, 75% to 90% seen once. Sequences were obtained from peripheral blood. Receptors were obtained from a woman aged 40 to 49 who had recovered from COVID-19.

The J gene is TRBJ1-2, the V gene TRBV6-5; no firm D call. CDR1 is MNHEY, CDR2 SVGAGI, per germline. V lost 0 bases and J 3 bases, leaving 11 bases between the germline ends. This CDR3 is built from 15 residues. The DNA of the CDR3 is TGTGCCAGCAGTTACTCGTTGCCGGTAGACTATGGCTACACCTTC. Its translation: CASSYSLPVDYGYTF.

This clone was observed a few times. CDR3 bases: TGTGCCAGCAGCTACCCGACAGGGGACAATGAGCAGTTCTTC. Protein: CASSYPTGDNEQFF. V usage is TRBV5-8 and J usage is TRBJ2-1, with 8 bases identical to TRBD1. The ends lost 3 bases at V and 5 bases at J; junction bases unmatched: 4. Germline lookup yields CDR1 SGHTS and CDR2 YDEGEE. This CDR3 is built from 14 residues.